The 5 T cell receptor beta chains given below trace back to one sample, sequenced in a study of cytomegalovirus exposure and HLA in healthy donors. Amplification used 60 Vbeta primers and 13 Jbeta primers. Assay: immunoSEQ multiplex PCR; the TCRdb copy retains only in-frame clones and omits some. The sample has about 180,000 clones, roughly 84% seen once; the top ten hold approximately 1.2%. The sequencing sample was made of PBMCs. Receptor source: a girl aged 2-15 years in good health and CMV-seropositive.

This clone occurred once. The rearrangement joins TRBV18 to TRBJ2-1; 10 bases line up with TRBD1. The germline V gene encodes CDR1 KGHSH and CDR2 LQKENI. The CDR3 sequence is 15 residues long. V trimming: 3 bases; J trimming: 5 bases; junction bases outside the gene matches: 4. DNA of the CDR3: TGTGCCAGCTCACCGGGACAGGGGTTCGACAATGAGCAGTTCTTC. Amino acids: CASSPGQGFDNEQFF.

In DNA, the CDR3 is TGTGCCAGCAGCTTGGACAGGGCTTCACCCCTCCACTTT. It encodes CASSLDRASPLHF. J is TRBJ1-6 and V is TRBV5-8; maybe TRBD1 (6 bases). The CDR3 length is 13 residues. The V and J ends lost 0 bases and 9 bases respectively, with 7 bases between them. The germline V gene has CDR1 SGHTS and CDR2 YDEGEE.

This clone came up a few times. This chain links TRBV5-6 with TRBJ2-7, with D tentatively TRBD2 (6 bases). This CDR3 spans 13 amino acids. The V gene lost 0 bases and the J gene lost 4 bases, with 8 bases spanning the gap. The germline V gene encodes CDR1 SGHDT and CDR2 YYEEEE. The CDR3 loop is CASSLGSGYEQYF. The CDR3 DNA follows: TGTGCCAGCAGCTTGGGGAGCGGGTACGAGCAGTACTTC.

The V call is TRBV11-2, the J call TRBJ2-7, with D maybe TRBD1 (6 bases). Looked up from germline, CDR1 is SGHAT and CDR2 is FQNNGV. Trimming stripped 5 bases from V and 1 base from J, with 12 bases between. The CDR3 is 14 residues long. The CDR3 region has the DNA TGTGCCAGCAGCCGCCGGGACATTTCCTACGAGCAGTACTTC. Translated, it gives CASSRRDISYEQYF.

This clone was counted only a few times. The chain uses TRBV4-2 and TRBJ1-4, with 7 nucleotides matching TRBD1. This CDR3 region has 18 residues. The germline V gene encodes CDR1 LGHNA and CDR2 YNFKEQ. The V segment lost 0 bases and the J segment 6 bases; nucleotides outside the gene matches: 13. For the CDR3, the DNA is TGTGCCAGCAGCCAAGATTTTGTCACACAGGGGACAGATGAAAAACTGTTTTTT. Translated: CASSQDFVTQGTDEKLFF.